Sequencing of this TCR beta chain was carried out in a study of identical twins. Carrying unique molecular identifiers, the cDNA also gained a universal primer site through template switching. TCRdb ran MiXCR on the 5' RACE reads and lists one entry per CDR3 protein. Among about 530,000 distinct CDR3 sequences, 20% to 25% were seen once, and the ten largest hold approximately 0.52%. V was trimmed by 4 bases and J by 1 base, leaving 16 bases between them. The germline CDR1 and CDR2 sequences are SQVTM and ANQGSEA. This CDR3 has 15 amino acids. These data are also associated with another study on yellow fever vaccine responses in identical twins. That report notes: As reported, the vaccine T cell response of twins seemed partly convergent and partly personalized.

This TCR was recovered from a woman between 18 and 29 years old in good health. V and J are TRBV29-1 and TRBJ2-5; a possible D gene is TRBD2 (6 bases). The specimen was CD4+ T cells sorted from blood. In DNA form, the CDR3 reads TGCAGCGTTGTCGGGAGATTAGTCCTCCAAGAGACCCAGTACTTC. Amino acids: CSVVGRLVLQETQYF.